This T cell receptor beta chain was sequenced in a study of long-term antiretroviral therapy in people with HIV (dated by TCRdb to between 2021 and 2023). As for the study more broadly: The earliest samples were collected approximately a decade before the 2015 WHO recommendation for immediate ART, a period when ART was typically delayed until CD4 counts fell. Test extractions of a monoclonal T-cell line alongside about 35 polyclonal samples showed no cross-contamination during QIAcube processing. A retrospective serial study tested whether changes in peripheral blood TRB repertoire composition and diversity were associated with ART initiation and durable HIV suppression. About 40% of the 30 participants with HIV were female. The cohort contributed fewer than 200 cryopreserved PBMC samples from about 31 adults with confirmed HIV infection, collected serially over a mean of about six years (range 1-12). What the authors observed across the whole study: Unsorted PBMC were profiled instead of sorted CD4+ and CD8+ T cells because pre-ART samples had limited cell numbers. Expanded TRB clones identified before ART initiation dominated the repertoire at all time points, although this dominance fluctuated and declined in many PLHIV after ART. CDR3 length ranges in HIV repertoires were narrower than in controls, and network structure suggested an antigen-experienced repertoire with only a slight naive shift after ART. Inferences about post-ART repertoire changes are limited because no data were available on ART adherence, viral resistance or therapy changes. The samples span the years 2004 to 2017, and the ART regimens used at that time may not be as effective as current regimens. Since PBMC availability was limited, sequencing covered only the TCR beta chain, with no alpha chain pairing. ART initiation was associated with a significant increase in TRB diversity, but diversity stayed significantly below transplant donor controls even after long-term ART.

The immunoSEQ hsTCRB v3.0 assay was used at survey level resolution to sequence the TRB variable region. A depth of roughly 35,000-55,000 T-cell genomes per sample was targeted for TRB sequencing. Pooled TRB libraries were sequenced on an Illumina MiSeq with a v3 150-cycle kit. The original pipeline was this. Analysis of repertoires was carried out in R inside a reproducible Nextflow workflow spanning QC, data transformation and analysis. LymphoSeq2, an R package for exploring AIRR-Seq data, was used to implement custom analyses. After excluding several samples that yielded fewer than 5000 total TRB sequences, fewer than 200 HIV repertoires remained for analysis. Of the roughly 180 retained HIV repertoires, over 55 were collected before and around 130 after ART initiation. Repertoires were downsampled to 5000 TRB nucleotide sequences, with summary statistics averaged over 100 downsampling iterations. The analysis kept only TRB sequences whose CDR3 regions were at least seven amino acids long. Diversity was assessed using a clonality score derived from Shannon entropy and using the Gini coefficient. Repertoire networks linked the top 5000 CDR3 amino acid sequences whenever two sequences differed by an edit distance of one. For TRB CDR3 amino acid sequences, GLIPH2 was used to predict antigen specificity groups and MHC restriction. CDR3 amino acid sequences were matched against VDJdb and McPAS-TCR to flag known CMV, EBV, HIV or tissue antigen associations. Pre-ART, post-ART and control groups were compared with Wilcoxon signed-rank tests and Holm-Bonferroni correction. As stored in TCRdb, this immuneACCESS dataset retains in-frame rearrangements with V and J assigned. A fraction of the clones does not appear; measured against another copy, unresolved V genes explain less than half of the discrepancy, and the remainder lacks a known reason. The D gene and trimming were derived from the DNA, and the V and J assignments and clone size from that table. This sample comprises tens of thousands of clones, almost 97% of them detected only once. Less than 3% of the sample goes to the ten largest clones.

Only one count was recorded for this clone. Its antigen is unknown. At one end the junction does not follow the germline gene, possibly because of a read error. Including the terminal cysteine and phenylalanine, the CDR3 comprises 8 residues. Only the CDR3 DNA stays, 24 bases, in frame from base 1. Taken from the germline V gene (reference sequence), the CDR1 and CDR2 loops are DFQATT and SNEGSKA. Participants were included only if at least one PBMC sample before ART initiation and at least two post-ART samples were available. Treatment was received in the United States of America by all participants with HIV. Before DNA extraction, cryopreserved samples containing about 1-10 million PBMC were thawed and washed. At the time of the earliest PBMC sample for each participant with HIV, ages ranged from about 23 to 60 years. PBMC samples were contributed by each participant from 1-4 timepoints before ART initiation and 2-8 timepoints after ART initiation, with a median of 7 samples. For every participant, serial HIV viral load, CD4+ T-cell count, ART history and demographic data were obtained. A Qiagen kit on a QIAcube was used to extract genomic DNA from unsorted PBMC, with samples processed in batches of 12.

The chain uses TRBV20-1 and TRBJ2-3, with the D gene not clear enough to name. The sequencing here drew on unsorted PBMCs, taken 6.9 years after starting antiretroviral therapy. The sequence was collected from a man aged 25-45 years with HIV. The CDR3 here reads CSAPQVPF. The DNA reads as follows: TGCAGTGCGCCCCAGGTACCATTT.